These 5 T cell receptor beta chains were sequenced from one sample in a study of blood T cells in healthy people across ages. Then a second PCR, running about 7 to 11 cycles, was carried out with a sample-barcoded 5' primer and a J-beta primer mix. TCRdb itself ran the 5' RACE reads through MiXCR, one entry per CDR3 protein. The sample has about 800,000 distinct CDR3 sequences, 25% seen once. These data were also reused for a study on T cells of mothers and their children.

The sample comprised blood. Every receptor here comes from a boy between 10 and 17 years old in good health.

This clonotype occurred a few times. The chain recombines TRBV4-1 with TRBJ1-1; no clear D. Germline V gene lookup returns CDR1 MGHRA and CDR2 YSYEKL. CDR3 length equals 13 residues. Trimming took off 5 bases at V and 6 bases at J, with 13 bases between the two ends. CDR3 in DNA: TGCGCCAGCAGCGGAAGGGAAGGCTCTGAAGCTTTCTTT. Translating gives CASSGREGSEAFF.

This clonotype was seen a few times. The genes are TRBV29-1 and TRBJ1-1, with D perhaps TRBD1 (5 bases). There are 14 residues in the CDR3. The germline V and J ends were trimmed by 6 bases and 6 bases, with 20 bases remaining between them. Germline CDR1 SQVTM, CDR2 ANQGSEA. CDR3 DNA sequence: TGCAGCGTGCCCTCCGGGAGGGGATGGGCTGAAGCTTTCTTT. It translates to CSVPSGRGWAEAFF.

This clonotype turned up a few times. J is TRBJ1-5 and V is TRBV10-2, with D uncertain. Germline-derived CDR1 and CDR2 are WSHSY and SAAADI. CDR3 length: 15 residues. Trimming pared 4 bases from V and 6 bases from J, leaving 16 bases between. The chain's CDR3 is CASSGGLLAGQPQHF. The DNA of the CDR3 is TGCGCCAGCAGTGGTGGGCTTCTTGCTGGTCAGCCCCAGCATTTT.

This clonotype turned up a few times. The rearrangement links TRBV28 to TRBJ2-5; TRBD1 might be the D (6 bases). The DNA end favors TRBJ2-7, so the J call may be wrong. The CDR3 sequence is 16 residues long. Germline lookup yields CDR1 MDHEN and CDR2 SYDVKM. The CDR3 DNA reads as TGTGCCAGCAGCCCTGGGCGGAGACAGGAGACCTACGAGCAGTACTTC. Its translation is CASSPGRRQETYEQYF.

This clonotype occurred many times. The chain employs TRBV7-9 and TRBJ2-1; 7 positions match TRBD2. CDR3 length: 15 residues. Trimming removed 5 bases from V and 5 bases from J; junction bases left unmatched: 9. From germline, CDR1 is SEHNR and CDR2 FQNEAQ (reference sequence). CDR3 sequence (DNA): TGTGCCAGCAGCCGGACTAGGGTTGATAACAATGAGCAGTTCTTC. Protein sequence: CASSRTRVDNNEQFF.